This T cell receptor (beta chain) is from a study of control samples from healthy donors and cancer patients. This CDR3 is built from 13 residues. V lost 5 bases, J lost 0 bases, and 9 bases lay in between. Per the germline V gene, CDR1 is SQVTM and CDR2 is ANQGSEA. Repertoires were generated with immunoSEQ multiplex PCR, while TCRdb's copy carries only in-frame clones and drops some. The sample lists about 410,000 clones, more than 80% occurring once. This clonotype originated in a middle-aged man with head and neck cancer. The genes are TRBV29-1 and TRBJ2-3; possible D gene TRBD2, 6 bases. The specimen was PBMCs. CDR3 nucleotides: TGCAGCGTTCTAGGACTAAGCACAGATACGCAGTATTTT. Encoded protein: CSVLGLSTDTQYF.